Presented here are 9 T cell receptor beta chains from one specimen sequenced in a study of blood T cell repertoires in COVID-19 (TCRdb year 2020). Libraries were prepared through the immunoSEQ multiplex PCR assay. TCRdb provides this immuneACCESS table in a form limited to in-frame rearrangements. Some clones are lacking; in checked studies, under half of them reflect an unresolved V gene, and why the rest are absent is not known. The sample has 60,000 to 70,000 clones on record, approximately 86% of them singletons. Under 1.5% of the sample rests with the top ten. Sequenced: peripheral blood. The receptors were sampled from an older woman with acute or convalescent COVID-19.

This clone was counted a single time. The chain carries TRBV3-1 (or the pseudogene TRBV3-2) and TRBJ2-1; possibly TRBD1 for D (5 bases). This CDR3 comprises 15 residues. CDR1 is LGHDT and CDR2 is YNNKEL in the germline V gene (reference sequence). Trimming took 1 base from V and 2 from J, leaving 9 bases between them. CDR3 DNA sequence: TGTGCCAGCAGCCAAGCCACAGGCCCCTACAATGAGCAGTTCTTC. Protein: CASSQATGPYNEQFF.

The chain couples TRBV6-5 to TRBJ1-1; D possibly corresponds to TRBD1 (6 bases). The CDR3 runs to 14 residues. Germline V gives CDR1 MNHEY, CDR2 SVGAGI. Trimming left V 1 base short and J 5 bases short, with 11 bases between. The CDR3 nucleotides read TGTGCCAGCAGTTACTTTTCAGGGGCTACTGAAGCTTTCTTT. Its translation: CASSYFSGATEAFF.

The chain joins TRBV9 to TRBJ2-3, with D possibly TRBD2 on 6 matching bases. The CDR3 loop spans 14 amino acids. Germline CDR1 and CDR2: SGDLS and YYNGEE. With 4 bases removed from V and 2 bases from J, the gap between germline ends came to 11 bases. The CDR3 here is CASSPRDFTDTQYF. For the CDR3, the DNA is TGTGCCAGCAGCCCACGGGACTTCACAGATACGCAGTATTTT.

The chain couples TRBV5-1 to TRBJ1-4; D remains ambiguous. This CDR3 comprises 12 residues. The ends were cut back, 0 bases at V and 7 bases at J, with 4 bases in the middle. CDR1 and CDR2 from the germline V gene are SGHRS and YFSETQ. CDR3 sequence: CASSLAGEKLFF. CDR3 DNA sequence: TGCGCCAGCAGCTTGGCAGGTGAAAAACTGTTTTTT.

This clone was counted a single time. This chain uses TRBV7-9 with TRBJ2-5; TRBD2 is a possible D gene (5 bases). Germline V gene sequence: CDR1 SEHNR, CDR2 FQNEAQ (reference sequence). V lost 0 bases, J lost 5 bases, and 16 bases lay in between. The CDR3 sequence is 16 residues long. CDR3 in amino acids: CASSLAIYGRGETQYF. In nucleotides, the CDR3 is TGTGCCAGCAGCTTAGCGATCTATGGGAGAGGGGAGACCCAGTACTTC.

The chain is built from TRBV27 and TRBJ2-4; D is possibly TRBD1 (6 bases). The CDR3 runs 15 residues. V was pared by 4 bases and J by 1 base, with 11 bases between. Germline CDR1 is MNHEY and CDR2 is SMNVEV (reference sequence). CDR3 in amino acids: CASSSGATAKNIQYF. CDR3 in DNA: TGTGCCAGCAGTTCAGGGGCGACGGCCAAAAACATTCAGTACTTC.

This CDR3 reads CASSVQMNTEAFF. The CDR3 region has the DNA TGTGCCAGCAGTGTACAGATGAACACTGAAGCTTTCTTT. The chain couples TRBV2 to TRBJ1-1; no definite D call. This CDR3 contains 13 residues. Trimming left V 4 bases short and J 0 bases short, with 6 bases between. Germline lookup yields CDR1 SNHLY and CDR2 FYNNEI.

The chain is built from TRBV10-2 and TRBJ1-4; D unclear. The CDR3 has 15 residues. The V end lost 4 bases, the J end lost 0 bases, and 9 bases lay between the germline ends. CDR1 is WSHSY, CDR2 SAAADI, per germline. The CDR3 loop reads CASSVTGATNEKLFF. The CDR3 DNA reads as TGCGCCAGCAGTGTTACCGGTGCAACTAATGAAAAACTGTTTTTT.

The table lists this clone with a count of one. This chain joins TRBV30 and TRBJ2-7, with 7 nucleotides matching TRBD2. Germline trimming cut 1 base from V and 4 bases from J; bases unmatched to any gene: 7. The CDR3 is 14 residues long. Per the germline V gene, CDR1 is GTSNPN and CDR2 is SVGIG (reference sequence). The CDR3 loop is CAWSGAGELYEQYF. The CDR3, as DNA: TGTGCCTGGAGTGGGGCGGGAGAACTATACGAGCAGTACTTC. Looking up the rest from reference TRBV30 and TRBJ2-7 gives the full variable domain: SQTIHQWPATLVQPVGSPLSLECTVEGTSNPNLYWYRQAAGRGLQLLFYSVGIGQISSEVPQNLSASRPQDRQFILSSKKLLLSDSGFYLCAWSGAGELYEQYFGPGTRLTVT.